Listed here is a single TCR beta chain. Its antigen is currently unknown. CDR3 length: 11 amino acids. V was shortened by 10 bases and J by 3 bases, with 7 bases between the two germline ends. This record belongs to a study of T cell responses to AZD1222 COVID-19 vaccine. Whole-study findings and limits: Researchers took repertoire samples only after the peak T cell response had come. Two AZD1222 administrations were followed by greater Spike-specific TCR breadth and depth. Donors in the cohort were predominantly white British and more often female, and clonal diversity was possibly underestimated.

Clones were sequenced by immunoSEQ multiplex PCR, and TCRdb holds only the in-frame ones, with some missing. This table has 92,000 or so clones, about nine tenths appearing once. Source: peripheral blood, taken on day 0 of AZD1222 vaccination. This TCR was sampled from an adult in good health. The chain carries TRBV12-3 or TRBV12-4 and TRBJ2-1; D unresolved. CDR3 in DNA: TGTGCCACCGCTGTCTACAATGAGCAGTTCTTC. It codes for CATAVYNEQFF.